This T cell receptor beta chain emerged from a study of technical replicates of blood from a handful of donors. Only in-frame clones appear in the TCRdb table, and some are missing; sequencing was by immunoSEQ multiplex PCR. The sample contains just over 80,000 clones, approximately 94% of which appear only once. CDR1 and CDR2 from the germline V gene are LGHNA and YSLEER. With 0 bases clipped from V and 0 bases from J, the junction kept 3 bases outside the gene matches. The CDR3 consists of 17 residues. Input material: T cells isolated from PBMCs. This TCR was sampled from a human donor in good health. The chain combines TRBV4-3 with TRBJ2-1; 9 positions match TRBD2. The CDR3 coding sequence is TGCGCCAGCAGCCAAGAGGGTAGCGGGAGCTCCTACAATGAGCAGTTCTTC. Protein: CASSQEGSGSSYNEQFF.